A single sample gave rise to the 16 T cell receptor beta chains below, sequenced in a study of blood T cells in healthy people across ages (dated by TCRdb to about 2015). The library was obtained by 5' RACE. The instrument was an Illumina HiSeq 2500. A second PCR of about 7 to 12 cycles was performed with a sample-barcoded 5' primer and a J-beta primer mix. TCRdb trimmed public reads at Q25 via fastp, called clones via MiXCR and kept in-frame beta chains. Rows merge per CDR3 protein into single entries with the most common DNA and genes. This sample gives about 1.5 million distinct CDR3 sequences in total; roughly 43% of them show up just once. Clones ranked in the top ten supply approximately 4.1% of the sample. Sample: blood. Receptors were obtained from a woman aged 18-30 years in good health.

This clonotype was counted a single time. This chain links TRBV29-1 with TRBJ1-1; D is possibly TRBD1 (5 bases). CDR1 and CDR2 from the germline V gene are SQVTM and ANQGSEA. CDR3 length equals 14 residues. The V and J ends lost 4 bases and 0 bases respectively, with 12 bases between them. The CDR3 nucleotides read TGCAGCGTTGTGGGCAGGGTCATGAACACTGAAGCTTTCTTT. Amino acid sequence: CSVVGRVMNTEAFF.

This clonotype showed up just a few times. V usage is TRBV5-1 and J usage is TRBJ1-4; 9 nucleotides line up with TRBD1. Germline trimming cut 4 bases from V and 7 bases from J; bases unmatched to any gene: 5. Germline V gene data show CDR1 as SGHRS and CDR2 as YFSETQ. The CDR3 spans 14 residues. The DNA of the CDR3 is TGCGCCAGCAGCCTGGACAGGGGACCTGAAAAACTGTTTTTT. It codes for CASSLDRGPEKLFF.

A few counts support this clonotype. The chain employs TRBV27 and TRBJ2-3; D not resolved. The V end lost 1 base, the J end lost 3 bases, and 8 bases lay between the germline ends. CDR3 length: 14 residues. The germline V gene encodes CDR1 MNHEY and CDR2 SMNVEV (reference sequence). The CDR3 sequence: CASSLWGRTDTQYF. The CDR3 coding sequence is TGTGCCAGCAGTTTATGGGGTAGGACAGATACGCAGTATTTT.

This clonotype was found a few times. The rearrangement uses TRBV7-2 and TRBJ2-7; weak D call: TRBD2 (5 bases). Germline V gene sequence: CDR1 SGHTA, CDR2 FQGNSA. V dropped 5 bases and J dropped 4 bases, with 15 bases sitting between them. The CDR3 has 14 residues. CDR3: CASSPGNWGYEQYF. For the CDR3, the DNA is TGTGCCAGCAGCCCCGGGAACTGGGGTTACGAGCAGTACTTC.

The table lists this clonotype with a count of one. This rearrangement joins TRBV7-8 to TRBJ1-4; weak D call: TRBD1 (6 bases). CDR3 size: 19 residues. Trimming removed 5 bases from V and 5 bases from J, with 27 bases in between. CDR1 is SGHVS and CDR2 is FQNEAQ in the germline V gene. In DNA form, the CDR3 reads TGTGCCAGCAGCAAAGACCCGCGGTGGACTGGGACAAGAAATGAAAAACTGTTTTTT. Its translation: CASSKDPRWTGTRNEKLFF.

In regard to this clonotype: The junction does not match germline at one end; this may be a read error. V usage is TRBV18 and J usage is TRBJ1-1; D is undetermined. CDR3 length: 13 amino acids. Per germline, CDR1 KGHSH and CDR2 LQKENI. CDR3 sequence reads: CASSPRSSLEAFF. The CDR3 DNA follows: TGTGCCAGCTCCCCACGATCCAGTCTTGAAGCTTTCTTT. Full variable domain (missing parts from reference TRBV18 and TRBJ1-1): NAGVMQNPRHLVRRRGQEARLRCSPMKGHSHVYWYRQLPEEGLKFMVYLQKENIIDESGMPKERFSAEFPKEGPSILRIQQVVRGDSAAYFCASSPRSSLEAFFGQGTRLTVV.

The sample holds a few counts of this clonotype. The V call is TRBV29-1, the J call TRBJ2-1; 10 nucleotides line up with TRBD1. This CDR3 has 12 residues. Germline trimming cut 7 bases from V and 8 bases from J; bases unmatched to any gene: 5. Germline CDR1 is SQVTM and CDR2 is ANQGSEA. The CDR3 loop reads CSGQGASYEQFF. In DNA, the CDR3 is TGCAGCGGACAGGGGGCGTCTTATGAGCAGTTCTTC.

The chain combines TRBV4-3 with TRBJ1-2; D is uncertain. Trimming removed 0 bases at V and 0 bases at J, with 17 bases between. This CDR3 spans 18 amino acids. Germline-derived CDR1 and CDR2 are LGHNA and YSLEER. The CDR3 nucleotides are TGCGCCAGCAGCCAAGATCCTCCAGCCGGGCTCGCTAACTATGGCTACACCTTC. Its translation is CASSQDPPAGLANYGYTF.

This clonotype was seen a few times. The CDR3 is CASNRLAGGTHEQYF. DNA for the CDR3: TGTGCCAGCAACAGACTAGCGGGGGGCACCCACGAGCAGTACTTC. This rearrangement joins TRBV7-8 to TRBJ2-7, with 13 bases that match TRBD2. The V gene end was trimmed by 7 bases and the J gene end by 5 bases; junction bases not matched to a gene: 8. The CDR3 loop spans 15 amino acids. Germline CDR1 is SGHVS and CDR2 is FQNEAQ.

In its sample, this clonotype was seen a few times. V gene TRBV14 combines with J gene TRBJ2-3; TRBD2 might be the D (5 bases). The CDR3 consists of 17 residues. CDR1 and CDR2 (germline): SGHDN, FVKESK. The germline V and J ends were trimmed by 2 bases and 2 bases, with 17 bases remaining between them. CDR3 loop: CASSQSPGRTHTDTQYF. CDR3 DNA sequence: TGTGCCAGCAGCCAATCGCCGGGGAGAACCCACACAGATACGCAGTATTTT. Together with reference TRBV14 and TRBJ2-3, the CDR3 gives the full variable domain: EAGVTQFPSHSVIEKGQTVTLRCDPISGHDNLYWYRRVMGKEIKFLLHFVKESKQDESGMPNNRFLAERTGGTYSTLKVQPAELEDSGVYFCASSQSPGRTHTDTQYFGPGTRLTVL.

This clonotype was seen a handful of times. This chain connects TRBV20-1 to TRBJ1-2; 7 bases line up with TRBD1. Germline V gives CDR1 DFQATT, CDR2 SNEGSKA (reference sequence). J was trimmed by 5 bases and V by 5 bases; bases with no gene match: 8. The CDR3 extends over 13 amino acids. The CDR3 region has the DNA TGCAGTGCTCAGTTTGACAGGGAGTATGGCTACACCTTC. It specifies CSAQFDREYGYTF.

The rearrangement uses TRBV11-2 and TRBJ2-4, with D tentatively TRBD2 (6 bases). Trimming pared 5 bases from V and 9 bases from J, leaving 17 bases between. CDR1 and CDR2 from the germline V gene are SGHAT and FQNNGV. This CDR3 contains 14 residues. CDR3 protein: CASSPGDAGTIQYF. The CDR3, as DNA: TGTGCCAGCAGCCCCGGGGATGCGGGGACCATTCAGTACTTC.

This clonotype was observed a few times. The chain combines TRBV20-1 with TRBJ2-3, with TRBD2 matching over 11 bases. The CDR3 is made up of 14 amino acids. Germline CDR1 reads DFQATT; CDR2 reads SNEGSKA (reference sequence). J lost 6 bases, V lost 2 bases, and 4 bases had no gene match. The CDR3 DNA reads as TGCAGTGCTAGAAGTAGCGGGAGGGGGGATACGCAGTATTTT. Its protein product is CSARSSGRGDTQYF.

The chain recombines TRBV27 with TRBJ2-1; a possible D gene is TRBD2 (5 bases). The DNA end favors TRBJ2-7, so the J call may be wrong. The CDR3 extends over 16 amino acids. Per the germline V gene, CDR1 is MNHEY and CDR2 is SMNVEV (reference sequence). The CDR3 spells CASSFGLYSSYNEQYF. The CDR3 DNA reads as TGTGCCAGCAGTTTCGGACTGTATAGCTCCTACAATGAGCAGTACTTC.

The V and J genes are TRBV20-1 and TRBJ2-5; 14 bases line up with TRBD2. Germline V gene data show CDR1 as DFQATT and CDR2 as SNEGSKA (reference sequence). V gave up 6 bases and J gave up 5 bases; unmatched junction bases: 5. CDR3 size: 14 residues. The CDR3 region is CSAQTSGGAETQYF. The CDR3 DNA follows: TGCAGTGCACAGACTAGCGGGGGGGCGGAGACCCAGTACTTC.

CDR3 residues: CASSSPWELRGDTQYF. For the CDR3, the DNA is TGTGCCAGCAGTTCCCCCTGGGAATTAAGGGGAGATACGCAGTATTTT. The chain has TRBV27 and TRBJ2-3; D is possibly TRBD1 (5 bases). This CDR3 has 16 residues. Trimming took 4 bases from V and 5 from J, leaving 19 bases between them. Germline V gives CDR1 MNHEY, CDR2 SMNVEV (reference sequence).